One sample yielded the 14 T cell receptor beta chains listed below, sequenced in a study of radiotherapy plus CTLA-4 blockade in lung cancer. The table came from immunoSEQ multiplex PCR; TCRdb's copy has only in-frame clones and leaves some out. Of tens of thousands of clones in the sample, over 65% are singletons; the top ten hold approximately 9%. Sequences were derived from peripheral blood, sampled from a patient treated with radiotherapy plus ipilimumab. Source of these receptors: a human donor with non-small cell lung cancer who had stable disease on radiotherapy plus ipilimumab.

The chain couples TRBV14 to TRBJ1-1; D is possibly TRBD1 (6 bases). CDR1 is SGHDN and CDR2 is FVKESK in the germline V gene. V was clipped by 0 bases and J by 4 bases, with 12 bases between them. This CDR3 has 15 amino acids. The CDR3 spells CASSQDGGRGTEAFF. The CDR3 DNA reads TGTGCCAGCAGCCAAGATGGTGGCAGGGGCACTGAAGCTTTCTTT.

The rearrangement uses TRBV7-6 and TRBJ2-5; 10 positions match TRBD1. Germline assignment: CDR1 SGHVS and CDR2 FNYEAQ. CDR3 size: 15 residues. J was trimmed by 5 bases and V by 5 bases; bases with no gene match: 8. CDR3 amino acids: CASSLKDRGRETQYF. As DNA, the CDR3 is TGTGCCAGCAGCCTAAAGGACAGGGGGAGGGAGACCCAGTACTTC. The full variable domain, rest sourced from reference TRBV7-6 and TRBJ2-5, is GAGVSQSPRYKVTKRGQDVALRCDPISGHVSLYWYRQALGQGPEFLTYFNYEAQQDKSGLPNDRFSAERPEGSISTLTIQRTEQRDSAMYRCASSLKDRGRETQYFGPGTRLLVL.

Concerning this clone itself: Other DNA variants within this sample encode the same CDR3. This sequence joins TRBV28 and TRBJ1-4; no firm D call. Germline-derived CDR1 and CDR2 are MDHEN and SYDVKM. The CDR3 runs 12 residues. CDR3 DNA: TGTGTAACGGGTCGAACTAATGAAAAACTGTTTTTT. Residues: CVTGRTNEKLFF.

This chain uses TRBV5-6 with TRBJ1-1; D is unclear. CDR1 SGHDT and CDR2 YYEEEE come from the germline V gene. V was cut by 4 bases and J by 0 bases, with 10 bases left in between. The CDR3 has 14 residues. The DNA of the CDR3 is TGTGCCAGCAGCAAACAGCAACTGAACACTGAAGCTTTCTTT. Translation gives CASSKQQLNTEAFF.

The chain's CDR3 is CASSPQAGTGNEKLFF. The DNA for the CDR3 is TGTGCCAGCAGCCCTCAAGCAGGGACAGGGAATGAAAAACTGTTTTTT. The chain is built from TRBV7-2 and TRBJ1-4, with 9 bases fitting TRBD1. Germline trimming cut 5 bases from V and 5 bases from J; bases unmatched to any gene: 9. The CDR3 has 16 amino acids. Germline lookup yields CDR1 SGHTA and CDR2 FQGNSA.

V usage is TRBV29-1 and J usage is TRBJ2-5; 8 bases agree with TRBD2. With 4 bases clipped from V and 7 bases from J, the junction kept 2 bases outside the gene matches. Germline V lookup: CDR1 SQVTM, CDR2 ANQGSEA. The CDR3 length is 11 residues. The DNA for the CDR3 is TGCAGCGTTGTTAGCGGGGCGACCCAGTACTTC. Translated: CSVVSGATQYF. Drawing the rest from reference TRBV29-1 and TRBJ2-5, the complete variable domain is SAVISQKPSRDICQRGTSLTIQCQVDSQVTMMFWYRQQPGQSLTLIATANQGSEATYESGFVIDKFPISRPNLTFSTLTVSNMSPEDSSIYLCSVVSGATQYFGPGTRLLVL.

This clone was found once. The chain joins TRBV5-4 to TRBJ2-3, with 9 positions matching TRBD2. The CDR3 is made up of 17 amino acids. With 5 bases clipped from V and 0 bases from J, the junction kept 10 bases outside the gene matches. Per the germline V gene, CDR1 is SGHNT and CDR2 is YYREEE (reference sequence). Written as DNA, the CDR3 is TGTGCCAGCAGTCCCGGAATAGCGGGGGCTAGCACAGATACGCAGTATTTT. It specifies CASSPGIAGASTDTQYF.

This clone was found a few times. The J gene is TRBJ1-5, the V gene TRBV6-1, with D perhaps TRBD1 (6 bases). Trimming stripped 5 bases from V and 4 bases from J, with 12 bases between. This CDR3 contains 14 residues. The germline CDR1 and CDR2 sequences are MNHNS and SASEGT. For the CDR3, the DNA is TGTGCCAGCAGTTCAGGGGAGGGGAATCAGCCCCAGCATTTT. Amino acid sequence: CASSSGEGNQPQHF.

J is TRBJ2-7 and V is TRBV6-5; TRBD2 might be the D (6 bases). Germline-derived CDR1 and CDR2 are MNHEY and SVGAGI. The CDR3 length is 15 residues. With 2 bases removed from V and 5 bases from J, the gap between germline ends came to 16 bases. CDR3 sequence: CASSYTGDKTNEQYF. The CDR3 DNA reads as TGTGCCAGCAGTTACACGGGAGACAAAACTAACGAGCAGTACTTC.

The chain employs TRBV5-8 and TRBJ2-1; TRBD2 might be the D (6 bases). V shed 0 bases and J shed 2 bases, with 9 bases lying between them. The length of the CDR3 is 15 residues. Germline CDR1 and CDR2: SGHTS and YDEGEE. CDR3 region: CASSLDAGPYNEQFF. CDR3 coding DNA: TGTGCCAGCAGCTTGGACGCGGGACCCTACAATGAGCAGTTCTTC.

V and J are TRBV5-6 and TRBJ2-3; tentatively, D is TRBD1 (6 bases). This CDR3 is 15 amino acids long. Germline V lookup: CDR1 SGHDT, CDR2 YYEEEE. V was trimmed by 3 bases and J by 6 bases, leaving 17 bases between them. CDR3 sequence (DNA): TGTGCCAGCAGCTCACAGGGCCCTGGTGTGGATACGCAGTATTTT. Amino acids: CASSSQGPGVDTQYF.

The chain links TRBV10-1 to TRBJ1-1; D might be TRBD1 (6 bases). The CDR3 length is 15 residues. V dropped 1 base and J dropped 5 bases, with 14 bases sitting between them. Germline CDR1 WNHNN, CDR2 SYGVQD (reference sequence). The CDR3 spells CASSEWGARETEAFF. DNA for the CDR3: TGCGCCAGCAGTGAGTGGGGGGCTCGGGAGACTGAAGCTTTCTTT.

This chain joins TRBV9 and TRBJ2-5, with 8 bases matching TRBD1. There are 15 residues in the CDR3. Germline V gives CDR1 SGDLS, CDR2 YYNGEE. Losses at the gene ends were 6 bases for V and 2 bases for J; bases not matched to a gene: 9. CDR3 nucleotide sequence: TGTGCCAGCATTGTTGGGGACAGGCCTCAAGAGACCCAGTACTTC. It codes for CASIVGDRPQETQYF.

In the case of this clone: Additional DNA sequences in this sample encode the identical CDR3. The chain is built from TRBV5-1 and TRBJ1-5, with D perhaps TRBD1 (5 bases). The V gene's germline CDR1 is SGHRS and CDR2 YFSETQ. Trimming took 4 bases from V and 3 from J, leaving 11 bases between them. This CDR3 has 14 amino acids. The chain's CDR3 is CASSLGTDNQPQHF. CDR3 DNA: TGCGCCAGCAGCCTGGGGACGGACAATCAGCCCCAGCATTTT.